This TCR beta chain was observed in a study of CD8+CD57+ T cells in acquired aplastic anemia. Study-wide background: Sorting CD4+ and CD8+ cells gave DNA averaging approximately 3 ug.

Germline loops: CDR1 KGHDR, CDR2 SFDVKD. V lost 0 bases and J lost 1, with 14 bases in between. This CDR3 is built from 17 residues. TCR beta VDJ and CDR3 profiles were obtained from a genomic DNA template. One entry per CDR3 protein results from TCRdb running MiXCR on the reads. This table holds some 150,000 distinct CDR3 sequences, about 64% found once. CD8+CD57+ cell expansion had been shown by flow cytometry in patients chosen for sequencing. The sequence derives from a human donor with aplastic anemia. The chain is built from TRBV24-1 and TRBJ1-1; D ambiguous. Input material: sorted CD4+, CD8+, or CD8+CD57+ T cells (not recorded which) from PBMCs. The CDR3 coding sequence is TGTGCCACCAGTGATTTGGCCTACTCGGGAGGGAACACTGAAGCTTTCTTT. Translating it yields CATSDLAYSGGNTEAFF.